The sequence of this TCR beta chain was determined in a study of human T cells and chemical hapten exposure. Study-level information: The patients, most of them female, presented with alopecia areata, totalis or universalis.

Study outcomes and limitations: In comparison with controls, expanded TCRs gave rise to a significantly larger number of large CDR3 similarity clusters.

The library gave individual cDNA molecules unique molecular identifiers. TCRdb itself ran the RACE reads through MiXCR, one entry per CDR3 protein. Of tens of thousands of distinct CDR3 sequences listed, about 9.9% are singletons. As concerns this clonotype: Its matching antigen is unknown.

Germline V gene sequence: CDR1 SGHAT, CDR2 FQNNGV. V was pared by 1 base and J by 1 base, with 10 bases between. The CDR3 extends over 15 amino acids. Time point specified: patch test 2, 6 weeks after DPC sensitization. Treatment: therapeutic diphenylcyclopropenone sensitization with weekly scalp DPC. The receptor comes from a man between 18 and 29 years old with alopecia areata. Some clones in this sample may be carry-over from other donors' samples. This sequence joins TRBV11-2 and TRBJ1-1; a weak D match, TRBD1 (5 bases). Specimen: whole blood, collected in connection with sensitization to the hapten diphenylcyclopropenone (DPC). CDR3 in amino acids: CASSLGPQGNTEAFF. The CDR3 DNA sequence: TGTGCCAGCAGCTTAGGCCCCCAGGGGAACACTGAAGCTTTCTTT.